These 26 T cell receptor beta chains originate from one sample sequenced in a study of blood T cell repertoires in COVID-19. TCRdb keeps only in-frame clones here, not all; method: immunoSEQ multiplex PCR. Of over 300,000 clones in the sample, approximately 85% were seen once. The sequencing sample was made of PBMCs or T cells enriched from blood (not recorded which). Receptor source: a man in his thirties or forties who had recovered from COVID-19.

The chain couples TRBV6-5 to TRBJ1-2, with 11 bases lining up with TRBD1. The CDR3 runs 15 residues. Germline V lookup: CDR1 MNHEY, CDR2 SVGAGI. V lost 4 bases and J lost 4; bases outside the gene matches: 5. The CDR3 protein is CASSLRTGGVYGYTF. The CDR3 DNA reads TGTGCCAGCAGTTTACGGACAGGGGGCGTCTATGGCTACACCTTC.

The J gene is TRBJ1-1, the V gene TRBV25-1; D is undetermined. The CDR3 has 15 amino acids. V dropped 2 bases and J dropped 0 bases, with 10 bases sitting between them. Germline V lookup: CDR1 MGHDK, CDR2 SYGVNS. The CDR3 DNA is TGTGCCAGCAGTGAAAGGAGGGCTTTGAACACTGAAGCTTTCTTT. It yields the protein CASSERRALNTEAFF.

This clone was seen a handful of times. This CDR3 is also generated by other DNA sequences in the sample. This rearrangement joins TRBV12-3 or TRBV12-4 to TRBJ2-1; 7 nucleotides agree with TRBD1. V dropped 3 bases and J dropped 6; count of bases not matched to a gene: 2. CDR3 length: 13 amino acids. CDR3 sequence reads: CASSFQGVNEQFF. DNA of the CDR3: TGTGCCAGCAGTTTCCAGGGGGTCAATGAGCAGTTCTTC.

The CDR3 sequence is CASSLPGDTYEQYF. As DNA, the CDR3 is TGTGCCAGCAGCCTGCCCGGGGACACCTACGAGCAGTACTTC. The chain combines TRBV3-1 (or the pseudogene TRBV3-2) with TRBJ2-7; D might be TRBD1 (6 bases). The CDR3 sequence is 14 residues long. V dropped 4 bases and J dropped 2 bases, with 12 bases sitting between them. Germline V gene data show CDR1 as LGHDT and CDR2 as YNNKEL (reference sequence).

This chain connects TRBV5-1 to TRBJ2-2; 8 positions match TRBD2. Germline V gives CDR1 SGHRS, CDR2 YFSETQ. The trim removed 0 bases at V and 4 bases at J, leaving 8 bases unmatched. This CDR3 is 17 amino acids long. The CDR3 spells CASSLVSAGAVTGELFF. DNA of the CDR3: TGCGCCAGCAGCTTGGTATCAGCGGGGGCCGTCACCGGGGAGCTGTTTTTT.

The chain uses TRBV6-5 and TRBJ1-4, with TRBD1 identical over 7 bases. The trim removed 2 bases at V and 4 bases at J, leaving 4 bases unmatched. Germline assignment: CDR1 MNHEY and CDR2 SVGAGI. This CDR3 is 15 amino acids long. CDR3 DNA sequence: TGTGCCAGCAGTTACGTGGACAGGATTAATGAAAAACTGTTTTTT. Protein product: CASSYVDRINEKLFF.

The V call is TRBV29-1, the J call TRBJ1-1; TRBD1 is a possible D gene (5 bases). This CDR3 has 14 amino acids. Trimming took 6 bases from V and 3 from J, leaving 17 bases between them. Germline V gene sequence: CDR1 SQVTM, CDR2 ANQGSEA. The CDR3 sequence: CSVLFDSADTEAFF. DNA for the CDR3: TGCAGCGTACTATTCGACAGCGCGGACACTGAAGCTTTCTTT.

The V gene is TRBV3-1 (or the pseudogene TRBV3-2), the J gene TRBJ2-7, with D maybe TRBD1 (5 bases). Germline CDR1 is LGHDT and CDR2 is YNNKEL (reference sequence). The V end was cut by 4 bases, the J end by 2 bases, with 12 bases between. The CDR3 contains 14 residues. CDR3 bases: TGTGCCAGCAGCCTCATAGACAGCACCTACGAGCAGTACTTC. Its translation: CASSLIDSTYEQYF.

This chain connects TRBV14 to TRBJ1-3; D may be TRBD1 (5 bases). The CDR3 is made up of 15 amino acids. V was cut by 0 bases and J by 4 bases, with 10 bases left in between. In germline, CDR1 is SGHDN, CDR2 FVKESK. The CDR3 protein is CASSQDGGGGNTIYF. DNA of the CDR3: TGTGCCAGCAGCCAAGATGGGGGAGGCGGAAACACCATATATTTT.

The chain is built from TRBV6-5 and TRBJ1-2; D remains unclear. Germline CDR1 reads MNHEY; CDR2 reads SVGAGI. CDR3 size: 13 residues. V was pared by 8 bases and J by 6 bases, with 16 bases between. The CDR3 DNA follows: TGTGCCAGCCGGTGGTCGGGTTCCGATGGCTACACCTTC. This gives the protein CASRWSGSDGYTF.

The rearrangement uses TRBV2 and TRBJ2-7; D is possibly TRBD1 (6 bases). The CDR3 totals 11 residues. Trimming took off 8 bases at V and 3 bases at J, with 8 bases between the two ends. Germline V lookup: CDR1 SNHLY, CDR2 FYNNEI. CDR3 in DNA: TGTGCCAGCCACAGGGACTACGAGCAGTACTTC. As protein: CASHRDYEQYF.

The rearrangement links TRBV2 to TRBJ2-1, with TRBD2 matching over 13 bases. Trimming took 6 bases from V and 6 from J; bases not matched to a gene: 5. The CDR3 contains 15 residues. Germline V lookup: CDR1 SNHLY, CDR2 FYNNEI. CDR3 amino acids: CASRSTSGGPNEQFF. CDR3 DNA sequence: TGTGCCAGCAGATCGACTAGCGGGGGGCCCAATGAGCAGTTCTTC.

The J gene is TRBJ2-1, the V gene TRBV7-9, with 7 nucleotides matching TRBD1. V dropped 5 bases and J dropped 0; count of bases not matched to a gene: 13. The CDR3 loop spans 18 amino acids. CDR1 and CDR2 from the germline V gene are SEHNR and FQNEAQ (reference sequence). The CDR3 spells CASSPGRGGRVSYNEQFF. The CDR3 bases are TGTGCCAGCAGCCCTGGACGAGGGGGCAGGGTCTCCTACAATGAGCAGTTCTTC.

The sample holds a few counts of this clone. V and J are TRBV12-3 or TRBV12-4 and TRBJ1-2; D is unresolved. CDR3 length equals 13 residues. The V end was cut by 3 bases, the J end by 4 bases, with 9 bases between. CDR3 nucleotides: TGTGCCAGCAGTTTCGGAGAATCCTATGGCTACACCTTC. Protein: CASSFGESYGYTF.

The genes are TRBV11-1 and TRBJ2-7, with TRBD1 as a possible D gene (5 bases). The CDR3 extends over 15 amino acids. Germline CDR1 SGHAT, CDR2 FQDESV (reference sequence). Trimming removed 3 bases at V and 2 bases at J, with 14 bases between. CDR3 nucleotide sequence: TGTGCCAGCAGCTTGACAGACACGCACCCCTACGAGCAGTACTTC. This codes for CASSLTDTHPYEQYF.

On this clone itself: The same CDR3 can be traced to other DNA sequences in this sample. The CDR3 loop is CASSLNRETEAFF. The CDR3 DNA reads TGTGCCAGCAGCTTGAATCGGGAGACTGAAGCTTTCTTT. The rearrangement links TRBV5-4 to TRBJ1-1; no definite D call. V lost 1 base, J lost 5 bases, and 9 bases lay in between. The CDR3 consists of 13 residues. The germline gives CDR1 SGHNT, CDR2 YYREEE (reference sequence).

V is TRBV7-9 and J is TRBJ2-5; 9 bases line up with TRBD1. CDR1 and CDR2 from the germline V gene are SEHNR and FQNEAQ (reference sequence). This CDR3 contains 15 residues. With 5 bases clipped from V and 5 bases from J, the junction kept 9 bases outside the gene matches. The DNA of the CDR3 is TGTGCCAGCAGCCCATGGGACAGGGACCGTGAGACCCAGTACTTC. Amino acids: CASSPWDRDRETQYF.

This chain uses TRBV29-1 with TRBJ1-4; 8 bases align to TRBD1. The V segment lost 4 bases and the J segment 3 bases; nucleotides outside the gene matches: 1. The CDR3 loop spans 13 amino acids. The V gene's germline CDR1 is SQVTM and CDR2 ANQGSEA. DNA of the CDR3: TGCAGCGTTGCGGGACAGGCTAATGAAAAACTGTTTTTT. Translated, it gives CSVAGQANEKLFF. Full variable domain (remainder filled in from reference TRBV29-1 and TRBJ1-4): SAVISQKPSRDICQRGTSLTIQCQVDSQVTMMFWYRQQPGQSLTLIATANQGSEATYESGFVIDKFPISRPNLTFSTLTVSNMSPEDSSIYLCSVAGQANEKLFFGSGTQLSVL.

The chain links TRBV12-3 or TRBV12-4 to TRBJ1-3; tentative D call: TRBD1 (5 bases). Trimming stripped 8 bases from V and 2 bases from J, with 7 bases between. The CDR3 covers 12 residues. The CDR3 DNA follows: TGTGCCAGCGAAGGGGCTGGAAACACCATATATTTT. Residues: CASEGAGNTIYF.

V and J are TRBV3-1 (or the pseudogene TRBV3-2) and TRBJ1-1; no reliable D call. The CDR3 has 14 amino acids. Germline lookup yields CDR1 LGHDT and CDR2 YNNKEL (reference sequence). Deletions cut 2 bases from V and 2 bases from J, with 9 bases between. The CDR3 DNA reads TGTGCCAGCAGCCAACTCAGTTTAAACACTGAAGCTTTCTTT. Its protein product is CASSQLSLNTEAFF.

This clone was observed once. The rearrangement joins TRBV6-5 to TRBJ1-5; D is unclear. The CDR3 extends over 12 amino acids. The germline V and J ends were trimmed by 2 bases and 7 bases, with 6 bases remaining between them. The germline CDR1 and CDR2 sequences are MNHEY and SVGAGI. The CDR3 nucleotides read TGTGCCAGCAGTTACCCCGGGCAGCCCCAGCATTTT. Translation gives CASSYPGQPQHF.

V gene TRBV4-2 combines with J gene TRBJ1-2; 8 bases map to TRBD1. From germline, CDR1 is LGHNA and CDR2 YNFKEQ. The CDR3 totals 15 residues. J gave up 4 bases and V 0 bases, and 4 bases lay outside the gene matches. CDR3 in amino acids: CASSQENRGAYGYTF. The CDR3, as DNA: TGTGCCAGCAGCCAAGAGAACAGGGGGGCCTATGGCTACACCTTC.

Turning to this clone: An end of the junction does not agree with germline; a read error may underlie this. The rearrangement links TRBV7-7 to TRBJ1-2; 12 positions agree with TRBD1. Looked up from germline, CDR1 is SSHAT and CDR2 is FNYEAQ (reference sequence). This CDR3 spans 17 amino acids. The CDR3 is CASSIRDRGLRDYGYTF. CDR3 DNA: TGTGCTAGCAGCATCCGGGACAGGGGGCTGAGGGACTATGGCTACACCTTC.

This clone has a handful of counts. This sequence joins TRBV3-1 (or the pseudogene TRBV3-2) and TRBJ1-1; no clear D gene. Germline assignment: CDR1 LGHDT and CDR2 YNNKEL (reference sequence). Trimming stripped 1 base from V and 0 bases from J, with 12 bases between. This CDR3 has 16 residues. The CDR3 bases are TGTGCCAGCAGCCAAGGCGGTCCGTGGATGAACACTGAAGCTTTCTTT. It codes for CASSQGGPWMNTEAFF.

DNA of the CDR3: TGTGCCAGCAGCTTGGTACTATCCGCAGATACGCAGTATTTT. It codes for CASSLVLSADTQYF. The chain joins TRBV5-8 to TRBJ2-3; D is ambiguous. This CDR3 region has 14 residues. Between the trimmed V and J ends, which lost 0 bases and 4 bases, there was a span of 9 bases. In germline, CDR1 is SGHTS, CDR2 YDEGEE.

V and J are TRBV2 and TRBJ2-5; weak D call: TRBD2 (5 bases). CDR1 SNHLY and CDR2 FYNNEI come from the germline V gene. This CDR3 comprises 13 residues. V dropped 2 bases and J dropped 2 bases, with 6 bases sitting between them. CDR3 amino acids: CASSEWTQETQYF. The CDR3 coding sequence is TGTGCCAGCAGTGAATGGACTCAAGAGACCCAGTACTTC.